A selection of T cell receptor beta chains follows, all from one sample in a study of beta chain features in type 1 diabetes. Measured with immunoSEQ multiplex PCR; TCRdb has only the in-frame clones, and not every one. The table has roughly 610,000 clones, roughly 15% seen once. Sequenced material: naive CD4+ T cells from blood. The receptors were sampled from a young man in good health. The CDR3 runs from the conserved cysteine through the conserved F or W. The D gene is left open where the match is weak. Rows give clone size only sometimes, using once, few, many, or a class for an expanded clone.

size: .; V: TRBV7-3; J: TRBJ2-1; D: TRBD1; DNA: TGTGCCAGCAGCTTCCGGGACAGGTCCGACAATGAGCAGTTCTTC; CDR3: CASSFRDRSDNEQFF
size: .; V: TRBV15; J: TRBJ1-1; D: .; DNA: TGTGCCACCAGCAGAGATCGGGCAGAGAACACTGAAGCTTTCTTT; CDR3: CATSRDRAENTEAFF
size: .; V: TRBV29-1; J: TRBJ2-7; D: .; DNA: TGCAGCGTTGGGAATGGGGCAGTCTACGAGCAGTACTTC; CDR3: CSVGNGAVYEQYF
size: .; V: TRBV28; J: TRBJ1-1; D: TRBD1; DNA: TGTGCCAGCAGTTTAGCCACAGGGGTAACTGAAGCTTTCTTT; CDR3: CASSLATGVTEAFF
size: once; V: TRBV18; J: TRBJ2-5; D: .; DNA: TGTGCCAGCTCACCGCAGGGATCGGAGACCCAGTACTTC; CDR3: CASSPQGSETQYF
size: few; V: TRBV30; J: TRBJ1-1; D: .; DNA: TGTGCCTGGAGTGGCAGGGCCCGGGACACTGAAGCTTTCTTT; CDR3: CAWSGRARDTEAFF
size: few; V: TRBV28; J: TRBJ2-1; D: TRBD1; DNA: TGTGCCAGCAGTTTGACAGGGGTATTAAGCAATGAGCAGTTCTTC; CDR3: CASSLTGVLSNEQFF
size: few; V: TRBV6-5; J: TRBJ2-4; D: .; DNA: TGTGCCAGCAGTTATGGGAACAGGGTCCAAAACATTCAGTACTTC; CDR3: CASSYGNRVQNIQYF
size: few; V: TRBV25-1; J: TRBJ2-7; D: .; DNA: TGTGCCAGCAGTGAATCAGGGGGGAGGACGTCCGAGCAGTACTTC; CDR3: CASSESGGRTSEQYF
size: few; V: TRBV19; J: TRBJ1-5; D: .; DNA: TGTGCCAGTAAAAAAGACTATCAGCCCCAGCATTTT; CDR3: CASKKDYQPQHF
size: .; V: TRBV29-1; J: TRBJ2-7; D: TRBD1; DNA: TGCAGCGGTGGACAGGGGACGTACGAGCAGTACTTC; CDR3: CSGGQGTYEQYF
size: few; V: TRBV18; J: TRBJ2-5; D: TRBD2; DNA: TGTGCCAGCTCACGTATGATGACTAGCGGGAGCCCGGAGACCCAGTACTTC; CDR3: CASSRMMTSGSPETQYF
size: .; V: TRBV29-1; J: TRBJ2-7; D: .; DNA: TGCAGCGTTGGGGACCCAGCCTACGAGCAGTACTTC; CDR3: CSVGDPAYEQYF
size: few; V: TRBV7-9; J: TRBJ1-5; D: TRBD1; DNA: TGTGCCAGCAGCTCAATTGACAGGGGCGATCAGCCCCAGCATTTT; CDR3: CASSSIDRGDQPQHF
size: .; V: TRBV18; J: TRBJ1-1; D: .; DNA: TGTGCCAGCTCCCCGTTTTGGTCGGGCGGCACTGAAGCTTTCTTT; CDR3: CASSPFWSGGTEAFF
size: .; V: TRBV5-1; J: TRBJ2-2; D: TRBD1; DNA: TGCGCCAGCAGGGGACAGGAGAACACCGGGGAGCTGTTTTTT; CDR3: CASRGQENTGELFF
size: .; V: TRBV7-6; J: TRBJ2-7; D: TRBD1; DNA: TGTGCCAGCAGCTTAGTGTACAGGGGGGACTCCTACGAGCAGTACTTC; CDR3: CASSLVYRGDSYEQYF
size: .; V: TRBV5-4; J: TRBJ2-5; D: TRBD1; DNA: TGTGCCAGCAGCCTCCAGGACAGGATTCATGAGACCCAGTACTTC; CDR3: CASSLQDRIHETQYF
size: few; V: TRBV9; J: TRBJ2-6; D: .; DNA: TGTGCCAGCAGCGTAATGGGCTCTGGGGCCAACGTCCTGACTTTC; CDR3: CASSVMGSGANVLTF
size: .; V: TRBV2; J: TRBJ1-2; D: .; DNA: TGTGCCAGCAGTGTCCTCTATGGCTACACCTTC; CDR3: CASSVLYGYTF
size: .; V: TRBV6-5; J: TRBJ2-1; D: .; DNA: TGTGCCAGCAGTTACAGGGGGTTCGGTGAGCAGTTCTTC; CDR3: CASSYRGFGEQFF
size: few; V: TRBV5-4; J: TRBJ2-7; D: TRBD1; DNA: TGTGCCAGCAGCCCTGGGAAGGGGACAGGGTCGGTCTACGAGCAGTACTTC; CDR3: CASSPGKGTGSVYEQYF
size: .; V: TRBV27; J: TRBJ1-2; D: TRBD1; DNA: TGTGCCAGCAGTTTCGGGACAGTCGGGAGCTACACCTTC; CDR3: CASSFGTVGSYTF
size: few; V: TRBV14; J: TRBJ2-7; D: .; DNA: TGTGCCAGCAGCCATAGGGACGAGCAGTACTTC; CDR3: CASSHRDEQYF
size: .; V: TRBV27; J: TRBJ1-5; D: TRBD1; DNA: TGTGCCAGCAGTTTACGACGTTTGACAGGGGTTGGTCAGCCCCAGCATTTT; CDR3: CASSLRRLTGVGQPQHF
size: few; V: TRBV7-9; J: TRBJ2-7; D: .; DNA: TGTGCCAGCAGCACATCTACAGGGCCCCTATTGGAGCAGTACTTC; CDR3: CASSTSTGPLLEQYF
size: .; V: TRBV6-5; J: TRBJ1-2; D: TRBD1; DNA: TGTGCCAGCAGTAACCGGGACAGTAACTATGGTGGCTACACCTTC; CDR3: CASSNRDSNYGGYTF
size: .; V: TRBV10-3; J: TRBJ2-7; D: TRBD1; DNA: TGTGCCATCAGTGAGGCGACAGGGGCGAACTACGAGCAGTACTTC; CDR3: CAISEATGANYEQYF
size: .; V: TRBV7-8; J: TRBJ2-5; D: TRBD2; DNA: TGTGCCAGCAGCTTATCCCCTCGACTAGCGGGAGTGAATCAAGAGACCCAGTACTTC; CDR3: CASSLSPRLAGVNQETQYF
size: .; V: TRBV5-4; J: TRBJ2-5; D: .; DNA: TGTGCCAGCAGCTTGGTGGGCAAACGGCTACAAGAGACCCAGTACTTC; CDR3: CASSLVGKRLQETQYF
size: few; V: TRBV20-1; J: TRBJ2-7; D: .; DNA: TGCAGTGCTACGAAGAACGAGCAGTACTTC; CDR3: CSATKNEQYF
size: few; V: TRBV29-1; J: TRBJ2-7; D: TRBD1; DNA: TGCAGCGTATGGGACAGGCGATCGACCTACGAGCAGTACTTC; CDR3: CSVWDRRSTYEQYF
size: few; V: TRBV7-9; J: TRBJ2-7; D: .; DNA: TGTGCCAGCAGGGATCAGGATTGGGCTTACGAGCAGTACTTC; CDR3: CASRDQDWAYEQYF
size: .; V: TRBV7-2; J: TRBJ1-2; D: .; DNA: TGTGCCAGCAGCTTAGGGGGATCCAGCGGCTACACCTTC; CDR3: CASSLGGSSGYTF
size: .; V: TRBV27; J: TRBJ1-5; D: TRBD1; DNA: TGTGCCAGCAGTTACGCAGGGGGTCGGGGGCCCCAGCATTTT; CDR3: CASSYAGGRGPQHF
size: .; V: TRBV7-2; J: TRBJ2-4; D: .; DNA: TGTGCCAGCAGCTTAACGGGTCCTAGGAACATTCAGTACTTC; CDR3: CASSLTGPRNIQYF
size: .; V: TRBV7-3; J: TRBJ2-7; D: TRBD2; DNA: TGTGCCAGCAGCCCGGGACTAGCGGGTGAGCAGTACTTC; CDR3: CASSPGLAGEQYF
size: .; V: TRBV25-1; J: TRBJ2-7; D: .; DNA: TGTGCCAGCAGTGAATTTCGAGGGACCGGTTACGAGCAGTACTTC; CDR3: CASSEFRGTGYEQYF
size: .; V: TRBV9; J: TRBJ2-5; D: .; DNA: TGTGCCAGCAGCGTTAAAGAGACCCAGTACTTC; CDR3: CASSVKETQYF
size: .; V: TRBV5-1; J: TRBJ2-1; D: .; DNA: TGCGCCAGCAGCTTGGCCCGGGTCTCTAGCTCCTACAATGAGCAGTTCTTC; CDR3: CASSLARVSSSYNEQFF
size: few; V: TRBV7-2; J: TRBJ1-6; D: TRBD1; DNA: TGTGCCAGCAGCCCTTTACAGGGGCCACCCCTCCACTTT; CDR3: CASSPLQGPPLHF
size: .; V: TRBV5-4; J: TRBJ1-6; D: .; DNA: TGTGCCAGCAGCTTGGCGGGCACGATTAATAATTCACCCCTCCACTTT; CDR3: CASSLAGTINNSPLHF
size: .; V: TRBV7-9; J: TRBJ2-1; D: .; DNA: TGTGCCAGCAGAGAAGGGGAGCGGCTGTTCTTC; CDR3: CASREGERLFF
size: .; V: TRBV5-1; J: TRBJ2-5; D: TRBD1; DNA: TGCGCCAGCAGAGGGGACAGGGTCAAGGGGGACCAAGAGACCCAGTACTTC; CDR3: CASRGDRVKGDQETQYF
size: .; V: TRBV7-2; J: TRBJ1-2; D: .; DNA: TGTGCCAGCAGCTTAGACAGTAACTATGGCTACACCTTC; CDR3: CASSLDSNYGYTF